These T cell receptor beta chains were read from a single sample in a study of tumor-infiltrating lymphocytes in oesophageal squamous cell carcinoma. One entry per CDR3 protein, called by TCRdb with MiXCR from the PCR reads. The sample consists of 13,000 or so distinct CDR3 sequences, 51% of them appearing once. What was sequenced was blood. These receptor sequences come from a female donor with esophageal squamous cell carcinoma. CDR3s include the opening cysteine and the closing phenylalanine or tryptophan. D genes are given only for firm matches. For some rows the clone size is stated as once, few or many, or as a class when expanded; others skip it.

V: TRBV18
size: many
J: TRBJ1-2
length: 15
D: -
CDR3: CASSPPLQGNYGYTF
DNA: TGTGCCAGCTCACCACCTCTCCAGGGAAACTATGGCTACACCTTC

V: TRBV6-1
size: once
J: TRBJ2-4
length: 14
D: TRBD1
CDR3: CASRLGQGGDIQYF
DNA: TGTGCCAGCAGGCTGGGACAGGGGGGGGACATTCAGTACTTC

V: TRBV7-3
size: -
J: TRBJ2-1
length: 17
D: -
CDR3: CASSYSGTQSSYNEQFF
DNA: TGTGCCAGCAGCTACTCCGGGACACAGAGCTCCTACAATGAGCAGTTCTTC

V: TRBV7-2
size: few
J: TRBJ2-4
length: 10
D: -
CDR3: CASSLAPQYF
DNA: TGTGCCAGCAGCTTAGCCCCCCAGTACTTC

V: TRBV12-3/TRBV12-4
size: many
J: TRBJ1-2
length: 13
D: TRBD1
CDR3: CASSDRGRGGYTF
DNA: TGTGCCAGCAGCGACAGGGGGCGTGGTGGCTACACCTTC

V: TRBV7-6
size: medium-sized
J: TRBJ2-7
length: 17
D: TRBD2
CDR3: CASSSFRGTSGNNEQYF
DNA: TGTGCCAGCAGCTCTTTTAGGGGGACTAGCGGGAACAATGAGCAGTACTTC

V: TRBV27
size: -
J: TRBJ2-5
length: 14
D: -
CDR3: CASSLSGSGETQYF
DNA: TGTGCCAGCAGTTTATCGGGGAGTGGGGAGACCCAGTACTTC

V: TRBV7-8
size: -
J: TRBJ2-1
length: 19
D: TRBD2
CDR3: CASSNPHGLAGRRGDEQFF
DNA: TGTGCCAGCAGCAACCCCCACGGCCTAGCGGGACGGAGAGGGGATGAGCAGTTCTTC

V: TRBV11-3
size: -
J: TRBJ2-5
length: 14
D: TRBD1
CDR3: CASSQTGARETQYF
DNA: TGTGCCAGCAGCCAGACAGGGGCAAGGGAGACCCAGTACTTC

V: TRBV11-2
size: medium-sized
J: TRBJ1-1
length: 13
D: -
CDR3: CASSLDRGTEAFF
DNA: TGTGCCAGCAGCTTAGATCGTGGGACAGAAGCTTTCTTT

V: TRBV7-2
size: -
J: TRBJ2-1
length: 14
D: TRBD2
CDR3: CATTTSGIGSEQFF
DNA: TGTGCCACAACTACTAGCGGGATTGGTAGTGAGCAGTTCTTC

V: TRBV6-2/TRBV6-3
size: -
J: TRBJ2-5
length: 15
D: -
CDR3: CASSHGQFGYNEQYF
DNA: TGTGCCAGCAGCCACGGACAGTTCGGGTACAATGAGCAGTACTTC

V: TRBV7-8
size: -
J: TRBJ2-3
length: 17
D: TRBD2
CDR3: CASSRLAGATNTGELYF
DNA: TGTGCCAGCAGCCGACTAGCGGGGGCGACAAACACCGGGGAGCTGTATTTT

V: TRBV2
size: -
J: TRBJ2-1
length: 12
D: -
CDR3: CASSGTNNEQFF
DNA: TGTGCCAGCAGCGGGACCAACAATGAGCAGTTCTTC

V: TRBV7-6
size: -
J: TRBJ2-5
length: 13
D: -
CDR3: CASSSELVETQYF
DNA: TGTGCCAGCAGTAGTGAGCTGGTTGAGACCCAGTACTTC

V: TRBV7-8
size: large
J: TRBJ1-1
length: 14
D: -
CDR3: CASSLKGVSTEAFF
DNA: TGTGCCAGCAGCTTAAAAGGGGTTTCCACTGAAGCTTTCTTT

V: TRBV7-2
size: -
J: TRBJ2-3
length: 16
D: TRBD1
CDR3: CASSRDHGTGLYTQYF
DNA: TGTGCCAGCAGCAGGGACCACGGGACAGGGTTGTATACGCAGTATTTT

V: TRBV7-2
size: -
J: TRBJ2-5
length: 13
D: -
CDR3: CASSLVDRETQYF
DNA: TGTGCCAGCAGCTTAGTGGACCGAGAGACCCAGTACTTC

V: TRBV11-2
size: medium-sized
J: TRBJ2-7
length: 13
D: -
CDR3: CASSFGPAYEQYF
DNA: TGTGCCAGCAGCTTCGGGCCAGCTTACGAGCAGTACTTC

V: TRBV7-3
size: -
J: TRBJ2-1
length: 16
D: TRBD2
CDR3: CASSLGLAGVYNEQFF
DNA: TGTGCCAGCAGCTTAGGACTAGCGGGAGTGTACAATGAGCAGTTCTTC

V: TRBV6-1
size: few
J: TRBJ2-3
length: 14
D: -
CDR3: CASMSLGTTDTQYF
DNA: TGTGCCAGCATGAGTCTAGGGACCACAGATACGCAGTATTTT

V: TRBV5-6
size: -
J: TRBJ2-2
length: 24
D: -
CDR3: CASSLVAGGGETQYFGPGTGELFF
DNA: -

V: TRBV11-3
size: medium-sized
J: TRBJ1-1
length: 11
D: -
CDR3: CASSLDTEAFF
DNA: TGTGCCAGCAGCTTAGACACTGAAGCTTTCTTT

V: TRBV7-8
size: once
J: TRBJ2-7
length: 15
D: -
CDR3: CASRPDRRSSYEQYF
DNA: TGTGCCAGCAGACCCGACAGGAGGAGCTCCTACGAGCAGTACTTC

V: TRBV6-1
size: -
J: TRBJ1-2
length: 13
D: -
CDR3: CASSQIDRDGYTF
DNA: TGTGCCAGCAGTCAAATAGATCGGGATGGCTACACCTTC

V: TRBV6-1
size: -
J: TRBJ1-4
length: 15
D: -
CDR3: CASRNMGGSGEKLFF
DNA: TGTGCCAGCAGGAATATGGGAGGCAGCGGAGAAAAACTGTTTTTT

V: TRBV28
size: few
J: TRBJ1-1
length: 20
D: -
CDR3: CASSLVSLVLGYMGVTEAFF
DNA: TGTGCCAGCAGTTTGGTTTCCCTGGTTCTTGGTTATATGGGGGTCACTGAAGCTTTCTTT

V: TRBV11-1
size: -
J: TRBJ2-3
length: 16
D: -
CDR3: CASSGRGQPSTDTQYF
DNA: TGTGCCAGCAGCGGCAGAGGACAGCCTAGCACAGATACGCAGTATTTT

V: TRBV6-1
size: -
J: TRBJ2-1
length: 15
D: TRBD1
CDR3: CASSPRQGHYNEQFF
DNA: TGTGCCAGCAGTCCCCGACAGGGACACTACAATGAGCAGTTCTTC